This T cell receptor (beta chain) was documented in a study of blood T cell repertoires in COVID-19. On the study more broadly: COVID-19 samples collected from the United States, Italy and Spain covered acute and convalescent phases. Sample material is recorded as cDNA or gDNA derived from T cells, B-cell-depleted T cells, or PBMCs.

CDR3 length: 13 amino acids. V was clipped by 4 bases and J by 7 bases, with 13 bases between them. Per the germline V gene, CDR1 is SNHLY and CDR2 is FYNNEI. Assay: immunoSEQ multiplex PCR; the TCRdb copy retains only in-frame clones and omits some. The repertoire holds 130,000 or so clones, with roughly 90% as singletons. The V call is TRBV2, the J call TRBJ1-2; a weak D match, TRBD1 (5 bases). The sequencing input was peripheral blood. This sequence originates from a man between 70 and 80 years old with active COVID-19. CDR3 bases: TGTGCCAGCAGTGGGGAGGGGTGGGGTGGCTACACCTTC. Protein sequence: CASSGEGWGGYTF.